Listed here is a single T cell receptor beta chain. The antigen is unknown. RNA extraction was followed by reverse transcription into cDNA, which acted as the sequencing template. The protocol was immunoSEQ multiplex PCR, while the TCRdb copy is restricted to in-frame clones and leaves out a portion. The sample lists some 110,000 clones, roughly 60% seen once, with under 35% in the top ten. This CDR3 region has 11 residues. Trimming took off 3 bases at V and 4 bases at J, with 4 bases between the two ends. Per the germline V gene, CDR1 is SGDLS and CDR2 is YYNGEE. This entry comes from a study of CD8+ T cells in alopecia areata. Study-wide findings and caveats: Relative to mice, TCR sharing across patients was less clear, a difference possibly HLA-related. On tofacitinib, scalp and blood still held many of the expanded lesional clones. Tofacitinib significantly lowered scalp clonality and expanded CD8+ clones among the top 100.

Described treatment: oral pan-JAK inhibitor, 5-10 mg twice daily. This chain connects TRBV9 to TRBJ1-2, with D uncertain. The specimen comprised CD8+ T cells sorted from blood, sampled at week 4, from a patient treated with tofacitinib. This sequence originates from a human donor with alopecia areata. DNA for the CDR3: TGTGCCAGCAGCGGACCCTATGGCTACACCTTC. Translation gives CASSGPYGYTF.